What follows are 25 T cell receptor beta chains derived from one specimen sequenced in a study of OX40 agonist ivuxolimab in advanced cancers. TCRdb's table, derived via immunoSEQ multiplex PCR, lists solely in-frame clones and lacks some. The table includes more than 25,000 clones, about 86% detected once. The material sequenced was CD4+ or CD8+ T cells sorted from blood, taken in a trial of the OX40 agonist ivuxolimab. The source of these receptors is an adult with an advanced solid tumor such as melanoma, head and neck, liver or kidney cancer.

The J gene is TRBJ2-1, the V gene TRBV19; D may be TRBD2 (5 bases). V was shortened by 3 bases and J by 1 base, with 13 bases between the two germline ends. CDR1 and CDR2 from the germline V gene are LNHDA and SQIVND (reference sequence). The CDR3 contains 16 residues. The CDR3 DNA reads TGTGCCAGTAGTATTTCGGCTCGAGGGTCCTACAATGAGCAGTTCTTC. It yields the protein CASSISARGSYNEQFF. Together with reference TRBV19 and TRBJ2-1, the CDR3 gives the full variable domain: DGGITQSPKYLFRKEGQNVTLSCEQNLNHDAMYWYRQDPGQGLRLIYYSQIVNDFQKGDIAEGYSVSREKKESFPLTVTSAQKNPTAFYLCASSISARGSYNEQFFGPGTRLTVL.

V and J are TRBV7-9 and TRBJ2-7; TRBD1 matches at 8 bases. This CDR3 comprises 13 residues. Per germline, CDR1 SEHNR and CDR2 FQNEAQ (reference sequence). The V segment lost 8 bases and the J segment 3 bases; nucleotides outside the gene matches: 6. For the CDR3, the DNA is TGTGCCAGCGAGCCCGACAGGGGCTACGAGCAGTACTTC. Protein sequence: CASEPDRGYEQYF.

V gene TRBV6-6 combines with J gene TRBJ2-4, with 7 positions matching TRBD2. Germline assignment: CDR1 MNHNY and CDR2 SVGAGI (reference sequence). The CDR3 has 12 amino acids. V shed 7 bases, J shed 9 bases, and the junction held 6 bases outside the gene matches. In DNA, the CDR3 is TGTGCCAGCACCACGGGGGGTGGCATTCAGTACTTC. Translating gives CASTTGGGIQYF.

The chain joins TRBV11-2 to TRBJ2-7, with D unclear. Germline CDR1 and CDR2: SGHAT and FQNNGV. Trimming shortened V by 1 base and J by 4 bases, and 14 bases separated the two germline ends. The CDR3 length is 15 residues. This chain's CDR3 is CASSLAIEIGYEQYF. CDR3 sequence (DNA): TGTGCCAGCAGCTTAGCTATCGAAATAGGGTACGAGCAGTACTTC.

The chain recombines TRBV4-1 with TRBJ2-1; D possibly corresponds to TRBD1 (5 bases). The CDR3 sequence is 13 residues long. With 5 bases removed from V and 3 bases from J, the gap between germline ends came to 8 bases. CDR1 MGHRA and CDR2 YSYEKL come from the germline V gene. CDR3 coding DNA: TGCGCCAGCAGCACAGGAGACTACAATGAGCAGTTCTTC. As protein: CASSTGDYNEQFF.

This sequence joins TRBV27 and TRBJ2-5, with D tentatively TRBD1 (6 bases). CDR1 is MNHEY and CDR2 is SMNVEV in the germline V gene (reference sequence). V lost 2 bases and J lost 0, with 10 bases in between. CDR3 length equals 15 residues. The CDR3 DNA is TGTGCCAGCAGTTTAGGGCAGGGGTACCAAGAGACCCAGTACTTC. Translation: CASSLGQGYQETQYF.

The chain has TRBV28 and TRBJ1-5; D not resolved. The CDR3 runs 11 residues. Trimming stripped 3 bases from V and 7 bases from J, with 4 bases between. Germline values: CDR1 MDHEN, CDR2 SYDVKM. In DNA form, the CDR3 reads TGTGCCAGCAGTTTTGGACAGCCCCAGCATTTT. This encodes CASSFGQPQHF.

The chain joins TRBV30 to TRBJ2-3, with D uncertain. Between the trimmed V and J ends, which lost 3 bases and 0 bases, there was a span of 7 bases. The CDR3 has 13 amino acids. Looked up from germline, CDR1 is GTSNPN and CDR2 is SVGIG (reference sequence). The CDR3 DNA sequence: TGTGCCTGGAGCTACGGGAGCACAGATACGCAGTATTTT. It specifies CAWSYGSTDTQYF.

The V call is TRBV29-1, the J call TRBJ1-1; D unclear. The germline V gene has CDR1 SQVTM and CDR2 ANQGSEA. V was trimmed by 2 bases and J by 4 bases, leaving 11 bases between them. This CDR3 comprises 13 residues. This CDR3 reads CSVEHGVSTEAFF. Here the CDR3 DNA reads TGCAGCGTTGAACACGGAGTCTCCACTGAAGCTTTCTTT.

This clone has just one count. The rearrangement links TRBV6-1 to TRBJ1-5; the match to TRBD1 covers 9 bases. CDR3 length equals 19 residues. J was trimmed by 0 bases and V by 2 bases; bases with no gene match: 11. Germline CDR1 is MNHNS and CDR2 is SASEGT. The CDR3 loop reads CASSELQGQGKYSNQPQHF. The DNA for the CDR3 is TGTGCCAGCAGTGAACTTCAGGGACAGGGTAAATATAGCAATCAGCCCCAGCATTTT.

In its sample, this clone was seen a few times. This chain joins TRBV2 and TRBJ1-1; D is unresolved. The CDR3 has 11 residues. Trimming shortened V by 10 bases and J by 7 bases, and 13 bases separated the two germline ends. Per the germline V gene, CDR1 is SNHLY and CDR2 is FYNNEI. This CDR3 is CAILIGLEAFF. In DNA, the CDR3 is TGTGCCATCCTCATCGGACTTGAAGCTTTCTTT.

The chain couples TRBV27 to TRBJ1-5; D gene uncertain. CDR1 is MNHEY, CDR2 SMNVEV, per germline (reference sequence). The CDR3 loop spans 15 amino acids. Between the trimmed V and J ends, which lost 2 bases and 2 bases, there was a span of 10 bases. The CDR3 nucleotides are TGTGCCAGCAGTTTACAAGGGAGACGCAATCAGCCCCAGCATTTT. Amino acid sequence: CASSLQGRRNQPQHF.

This clone came up once. The chain employs TRBV9 and TRBJ2-1; TRBD2 matches 7 bases. The ends lost 0 bases at V and 9 bases at J; junction bases unmatched: 6. The CDR3 consists of 14 residues. Germline V CDR1 and CDR2: SGDLS, YYNGEE. The CDR3 region has the DNA TGTGCCAGCAGCGTAGTGGGGGGGAGCGGTGAGCAGTTCTTC. Its translation is CASSVVGGSGEQFF.

The chain carries TRBV9 and TRBJ2-7, with D perhaps being TRBD1 or TRBD2 (5 bases each). The V end lost 4 bases, the J end lost 6 bases, and 11 bases lay between the germline ends. Germline CDR1 reads SGDLS; CDR2 reads YYNGEE. The CDR3 is 12 amino acids. The CDR3 loop reads CASSPGAGEQYF. As DNA, the CDR3 is TGTGCCAGCAGCCCCGGGGCAGGCGAGCAGTACTTC.

CDR3: CASSPPARVNEKLFF. The CDR3 nucleotides are TGTGCCAGCAGCCCCCCCGCGAGAGTTAATGAAAAACTGTTTTTT. This rearrangement joins TRBV28 to TRBJ1-4, with D uncertain. This CDR3 is built from 15 residues. V was pared by 6 bases and J by 4 bases, with 15 bases between. Germline V lookup: CDR1 MDHEN, CDR2 SYDVKM. The full variable domain, with the rest looked up from reference TRBV28 and TRBJ1-4, is DVKVTQSSRYLVKRTGEKVFLECVQDMDHENMFWYRQDPGLGLRLIYFSYDVKMKEKGDIPEGYSVSREKKERFSLILESASTNQTSMYLCASSPPARVNEKLFFGSGTQLSVL.

The rearrangement links TRBV19 to TRBJ1-1; no firm D call. CDR3 length: 13 residues. V was trimmed by 1 base and J by 1 base, leaving 4 bases between them. Germline CDR1 and CDR2: LNHDA and SQIVND (reference sequence). CDR3 sequence (DNA): TGTGCCAGTAGTATAGGGAAGAACACTGAAGCTTTCTTT. It is translated as CASSIGKNTEAFF.

This clone was seen a few times. At one of its ends the junction is not consistent with the germline gene, which may arise from a read error. The chain is built from TRBV27 and TRBJ1-1; TRBD1 is a possible D gene (5 bases). The CDR3 extends over 14 amino acids. Germline V gene lookup returns CDR1 MNHEY and CDR2 SMNVEV (reference sequence). In DNA, the CDR3 is TGTGCCAGCCGTTTTGCGGGGGGAGGGACTGAAGCTTTCTTT. Its translation is CASRFAGGGTEAFF.

The chain has TRBV6-5 and TRBJ2-5; D possibly corresponds to TRBD1 (7 bases). The end of the DNA fits TRBJ2-7 better, so the J call may be wrong. In germline, CDR1 is MNHEY, CDR2 SVGAGI. The CDR3 contains 16 residues. CDR3 sequence reads: CASSYSRQGGTYEQYF. As DNA, the CDR3 is TGTGCCAGCAGTTACTCGAGACAGGGAGGTACCTACGAGCAGTACTTC.

The V gene is TRBV27, the J gene TRBJ2-1, with D unclear. This CDR3 spans 14 amino acids. Between the trimmed V and J ends, which lost 1 base and 7 bases, there was a span of 11 bases. The germline V gene has CDR1 MNHEY and CDR2 SMNVEV (reference sequence). CDR3 coding DNA: TGTGCCAGCAGTTTATGGCAGGCGACTAATGAGCAGTTCTTC. Translation: CASSLWQATNEQFF.

V usage is TRBV27 and J usage is TRBJ2-6; D ambiguous. V gave up 6 bases and J gave up 2 bases, with 2 bases separating them. This CDR3 has 12 residues. Germline CDR1 and CDR2: MNHEY and SMNVEV (reference sequence). CDR3 loop: CASRAGANVLTF. CDR3 nucleotides: TGTGCCAGCAGAGCTGGGGCCAACGTCCTGACTTTC.

This clone is labeled as large. V and J are TRBV27 and TRBJ1-1, with D unresolved. This CDR3 comprises 14 residues. The V and J ends lost 2 bases and 1 base respectively, with 8 bases between them. The germline V gene encodes CDR1 MNHEY and CDR2 SMNVEV (reference sequence). The CDR3 region is CASSLGKGNTEAFF. Here the CDR3 DNA reads TGTGCCAGCAGTTTAGGGAAGGGGAACACTGAAGCTTTCTTT.

The chain has TRBV28 and TRBJ2-7, with 10 bases that match TRBD1. The ends lost 11 bases at V and 5 bases at J; junction bases unmatched: 9. This CDR3 spans 13 amino acids. CDR1 is MDHEN, CDR2 SYDVKM, per germline. The CDR3 loop reads CAGRGTGENEQYF. The CDR3 bases are TGTGCCGGTCGCGGGACAGGGGAAAACGAGCAGTACTTC.

This sequence joins TRBV4-3 and TRBJ2-1; 10 bases match TRBD2. Germline V gene sequence: CDR1 LGHNA, CDR2 YSLEER. V shed 5 bases and J 5 bases; nucleotides not matched to a gene: 6. This CDR3 comprises 15 residues. The CDR3 spells CASSDRTSGNNEQFF. CDR3 coding DNA: TGCGCCAGCAGCGACAGGACTAGCGGAAACAATGAGCAGTTCTTC.

This rearrangement joins TRBV5-4 to TRBJ2-3; D is tentatively TRBD1 or TRBD2 (7 bases each). V lost 8 bases and J lost 0, with 16 bases in between. The CDR3 is made up of 15 amino acids. Germline CDR1 and CDR2: SGHNT and YYREEE (reference sequence). CDR3 sequence: CASQGEGSSTDTQYF. The CDR3, as DNA: TGTGCCAGTCAGGGGGAGGGGTCCAGCACAGATACGCAGTATTTT.

The rearrangement links TRBV27 to TRBJ2-1; a possible D gene is TRBD1 (6 bases). The germline V gene encodes CDR1 MNHEY and CDR2 SMNVEV (reference sequence). The V end lost 5 bases, the J end lost 4 bases, and 12 bases lay between the germline ends. This CDR3 region has 14 residues. Written as DNA, the CDR3 is TGTGCCAGCAGTCCGGACAGCCCGTACAATGAGCAGTTCTTC. Residues: CASSPDSPYNEQFF.